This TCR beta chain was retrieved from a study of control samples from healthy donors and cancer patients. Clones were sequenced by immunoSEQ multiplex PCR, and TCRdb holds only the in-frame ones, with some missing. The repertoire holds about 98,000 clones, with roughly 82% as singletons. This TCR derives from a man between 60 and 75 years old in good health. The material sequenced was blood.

The CDR3 coding sequence is TGTGCCAGTAGTGCCACAGATTATGTCGTCCAAGAGACCCAGTACTTC. Protein: CASSATDYVVQETQYF. The chain links TRBV19 to TRBJ2-5; D is ambiguous. Germline V lookup: CDR1 LNHDA, CDR2 SQIVND (reference sequence). Trimming removed 5 bases at V and 1 base at J, with 17 bases between. CDR3 size: 16 residues.